This T cell receptor beta chain was sequenced for a study of PD-L1 blockade in urothelial cancer. Study-level background: Patients started atezolizumab around 2014, 1,200 mg intravenously every 3 weeks.

Time point indicated: pretreatment peripheral blood. Germline-derived CDR1 and CDR2 are SNHLY and FYNNEI. The CDR3 extends over 14 amino acids. About this clone itself: One end of the junction fails to match germline, which may point to a read error.

A spike-in of synthetic TCR analog templates was added to each PCR. This table comes from immunoSEQ multiplex PCR, and its TCRdb copy is limited to in-frame clones, with some not included. The sample includes tens of thousands of clones, roughly 85% of them seen just once. The starting material was PBMCs, obtained around atezolizumab (anti-PD-L1) treatment. The sequence was collected from a woman aged 60-70 years with urothelial cancer. This chain connects TRBV2 to TRBJ2-1; D perhaps matches TRBD2 (6 bases). The DNA for the CDR3 is TGTGCCAGCAGTGATCGTATGACTAGTTTTGGAGGTATCTTC. As protein: CASSDRMTSFGGIF.